This record looks at one T cell receptor beta chain sequence and its context. Its target is not known. V shed 5 bases, J shed 2 bases, and the junction held 6 bases outside the gene matches. Germline V CDR1 and CDR2: MNHNY, SVGAGI (reference sequence). The CDR3 loop spans 15 amino acids. The data derive from a study of T cell repertoires in cytomegalovirus infection. General study points: Using cumulative public TCR beta family frequency, the authors identified those who carried CMV together with the relevant HLA.

One entry per CDR3 protein results from TCRdb running MiXCR on the reads. The table has about 330,000 distinct CDR3 sequences, approximately 30% seen once. This chain connects TRBV6-6 to TRBJ2-5, with 9 bases matching TRBD1. The TCR comes from a human donor in good health (CMV status not recorded). Some clones in this sample may be carry-over from other donors' samples. The specimen comprised cultured PBMCs, sampled from culture after CMV antigen stimulation. CDR3 bases: TGTGCCAGCAGTCTACAGGGGGCAGGGCAAGAGACCCAGTACTTC. It codes for CASSLQGAGQETQYF.